The 6 T cell receptor beta chains given below trace back to one sample, sequenced in a study of post-analysis software for immune sequencing data. Study outcomes and limitations: TRBV segments more frequent in patients than in controls numbered roughly 5 and included TRBV5-6, TRBV5-1 and TRBV20-1.

What these receptors recognize is not known. Unique molecular identifiers were built into the TCR beta cDNA libraries. TCRdb reanalysed the PCR reads using MiXCR and keeps one entry per CDR3 protein. This table has around 400,000 distinct CDR3 sequences, about 40% appearing once. Sequencing was performed on blood. The source is a girl aged 2 to 9 with multiple sclerosis.

The J gene is TRBJ1-6, the V gene TRBV6-5, with D uncertain. CDR3 size: 16 residues. The V end lost 2 bases, the J end lost 3 bases, and 11 bases lay between the germline ends. Germline assignment: CDR1 MNHEY and CDR2 SVGAGI. This CDR3 is CASSYNWLFYNSPLHF. CDR3 coding DNA: TGTGCCAGCAGTTACAATTGGCTCTTCTATAATTCACCCCTCCACTTT.

The CDR3 loop is CASSTLGTSDHEQYF. As DNA, the CDR3 is TGTGCCAGCAGCACCCTCGGGACTAGCGACCACGAGCAGTACTTC. The chain links TRBV6-5 to TRBJ2-7, with 10 bases matching TRBD2. This CDR3 is built from 15 residues. The germline V gene has CDR1 MNHEY and CDR2 SVGAGI. V shed 6 bases, J shed 5 bases, and the junction held 10 bases outside the gene matches.

Ten or more counts support this clonotype. The genes are TRBV7-6 and TRBJ2-1, with 8 bases lining up with TRBD2. The CDR3 consists of 17 residues. The germline CDR1 and CDR2 sequences are SGHVS and FNYEAQ. V was pared by 2 bases and J by 10 bases, with 16 bases of the junction left unmatched. The CDR3 here is CASSLIGSSGPNSEQFF. The CDR3 nucleotides are TGTGCCAGCAGCTTAATTGGGTCTAGCGGGCCGAATAGCGAGCAGTTCTTC.

The chain employs TRBV7-9 and TRBJ1-5, with D hard to call. Germline CDR1 and CDR2: SEHNR and FQNEAQ (reference sequence). Trimming pared 0 bases from V and 4 bases from J, leaving 7 bases between. The CDR3 covers 14 residues. The CDR3 sequence is CASSLAFSNQPQHF. CDR3 DNA sequence: TGTGCCAGCAGCTTAGCTTTCAGTAATCAGCCCCAGCATTTT.

A few counts support this clonotype. The chain carries TRBV6-5 and TRBJ1-4; D unresolved. The ends were cut back, 8 bases at V and 5 bases at J, with 12 bases in the middle. Germline lookup yields CDR1 MNHEY and CDR2 SVGAGI. The CDR3 has 13 amino acids. The CDR3 is CASGSTGNEKLFF. In nucleotides, the CDR3 is TGTGCCAGCGGATCCACGGGAAATGAAAAACTGTTTTTT.

For the CDR3, the DNA is TGTGCCAGCAGTTTGGCGGGGCGGCACACGACCAATGAGCAGTTCTTC. Translation: CASSLAGRHTTNEQFF. This chain links TRBV28 with TRBJ2-1, with TRBD2 as a possible D gene (6 bases). In germline, CDR1 is MDHEN, CDR2 SYDVKM. V was trimmed by 3 bases and J by 6 bases, leaving 18 bases between them. The CDR3 covers 16 residues.